What follows describes a single TCR beta chain. What antigen it recognizes has not been identified. No base quality information exists; no much larger clone differs at one position. The entry originates in a study of T cells in tuberculosis (dated 2018 in TCRdb). Broadly, across the study: To characterize T cells specific for the mycobacterial lipid antigen glucose monomycolate (GMM), the study used CD1B tetramers together with high-throughput TCR immunosequencing. In a South African clinical cohort, IGRA-negative adolescents, IGRA-positive adolescents with latent tuberculosis and adults with active tuberculosis were compared, with 9 to 10 people in each group. Here is what the overall study found, with its caveats: Which clinical samples got chosen depended on the availability of cryopreserved specimens, and the active tuberculosis cases were adults, whereas the controls were adolescents. Shorter CDR3-alpha lengths in active tuberculosis patients partly drove the smaller NN-distances, and the TCR-beta difference was not statistically significant. Using GEM motif frequencies, a classifier achieved 60% to 70% accuracy, whereas a classifier built on the diverse GMM-specific repertoire got to under 90% accuracy (AUROC approximately 0.93). Compared with IGRA-negative controls, TCR-alpha repertoires from active tuberculosis had smaller mean NN-distances to GMM-specific TCRs, which suggests that these TCRs underwent clonal expansion.

CDR1 MGHDK and CDR2 SYGVNS are derived from the germline V gene. The CDR3 measures 16 amino acids from cysteine to phenylalanine. CDR3 DNA is the only sequence kept; it has 48 bases, read in frame from the first base. Trimming at the junction amounts to 7 bases on V and 5 bases on J, and the germline ends lie 20 bases apart. The immunoSEQ multiplex PCR assay was used to generate TCR libraries, with TCR-beta and/or TCR-alpha/delta assays applied to each sample. The Illumina high-throughput platform was used to sequence the amplified TCR libraries. Turning to the authors' computational methods: Clustering and dimensionality reduction relied on pairwise TCRdist distances among GMM-specific receptors from T cells that were either sorted ex vivo or expanded in vitro. Each clinical repertoire received a mean NN-distance score, defined as the average TCRdist to the nearest 10% of tetramer-positive reference sequences. To compute GEM TCR motif frequency, the fraction of unique TCRs matching known GEM sequences by V/J usage and CDR3 length was calculated. Active tuberculosis was classified by linear discriminant analysis with leave-one-out cross-validation, implemented in scikit-learn. Imported from immuneACCESS, the table was reduced by TCRdb to in-frame sequences with V and J called. These copies leave out some clones; in studies compared against another copy, an unresolved V gene accounts for under half, and the cause of the remainder is not known. That table gives V, J and clone size, and the DNA gave D and trimming. This sample gives roughly 35,000 clones in total; approximately 89% of them show up just once. 2% to 2.5% of the sample is in the top ten clones.

At study entry, a tuberculin skin test and the QuantiFERON-TB GOLD In-Tube IGRA were used to screen adolescents for latent tuberculosis infection. Immunosequencing of unsorted cryopreserved PBMC covered, on average, about 93,000 T cells per clinical donor. Eleven high schools in the Worcester region of the Western Cape, South Africa, served as enrollment sites for adolescents aged 12 to 18 years. Roughly ten M. tuberculosis-infected adolescents and roughly 10 uninfected adolescents were selected, with the two groups matched for age and sex. Adolescent PBMC were isolated from freshly drawn heparinized blood by density centrifugation and cryopreserved.

The receptor comes from a donor aged 10-35 years with latent tuberculosis or without tuberculosis infection. Sequencing was performed on PBMCs. The rearranged segments are TRBV25-1 and TRBJ2-2, and TRBD2 may be the D gene, going by 6 matching bases. The sequenced DNA is TGTGCCAGCACCCTTTGGGCGGGCCGGGGGACCGGGGAGCTGTTTTTT. It encodes CASTLWAGRGTGELFF.